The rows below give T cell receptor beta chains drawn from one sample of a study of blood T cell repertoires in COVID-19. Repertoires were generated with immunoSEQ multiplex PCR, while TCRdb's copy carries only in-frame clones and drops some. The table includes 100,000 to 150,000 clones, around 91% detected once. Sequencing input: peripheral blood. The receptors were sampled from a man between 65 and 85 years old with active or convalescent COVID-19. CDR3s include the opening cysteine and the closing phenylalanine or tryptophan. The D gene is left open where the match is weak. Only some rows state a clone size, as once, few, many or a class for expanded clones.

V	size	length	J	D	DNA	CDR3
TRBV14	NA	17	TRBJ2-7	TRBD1	TGTGCCAGCAGCCAAGAGGGACAGCTTATTTTCAACTACGAGCAGTACTTC	CASSQEGQLIFNYEQYF
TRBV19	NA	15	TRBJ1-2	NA	TGTGCCAGTAGCCTCGGACACCCAACTAACTATGGCTACACCTTC	CASSLGHPTNYGYTF
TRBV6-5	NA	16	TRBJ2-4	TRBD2	TGTGCCAGCAGTTACTCGGTGACTAGCGGAAAAAACATTCAGTACTTC	CASSYSVTSGKNIQYF
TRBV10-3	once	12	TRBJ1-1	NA	TGTGCCACGTCCACATTGAACACTGAAGCTTTCTTT	CATSTLNTEAFF
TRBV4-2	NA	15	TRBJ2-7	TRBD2	TGTGCCAGCAGCCACCACACTAGCGGAACCTACGAGCAGTACTTC	CASSHHTSGTYEQYF
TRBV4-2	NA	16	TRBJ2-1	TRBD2	TGTGCCAGCAGCCTAGAGACTAGCGGGAACTACAATGAGCAGTTCTTC	CASSLETSGNYNEQFF
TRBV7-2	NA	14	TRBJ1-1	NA	TGTGCCAGCAGCTTAAGTGCCGCTCGGACTGAAGCTTTCTTT	CASSLSAARTEAFF
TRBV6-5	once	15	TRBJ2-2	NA	TGTGCCAGCAGTTACTCGGGGGGTGACACCGGGGAGCTGTTTTTT	CASSYSGGDTGELFF
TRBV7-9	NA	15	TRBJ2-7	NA	TGTGCCAGCAGCCCCCAGGGTAGCGGCCTCTACGAGCAGTACTTC	CASSPQGSGLYEQYF
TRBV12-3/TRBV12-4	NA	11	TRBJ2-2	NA	TGTGCCAGCAGCTACACCGGGGAGCTGTTTTTT	CASSYTGELFF
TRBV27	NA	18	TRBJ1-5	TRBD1	TGTGCCAGCCGGTCCGGTACAACAGGGGCGGGGAGCAATCAGCCCCAGCATTTT	CASRSGTTGAGSNQPQHF
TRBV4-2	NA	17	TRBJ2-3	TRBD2	TGTGCCAGCAGCCAAGGCAGTCGGGGACTAGCGGCAGATACGCAGTATTTT	CASSQGSRGLAADTQYF
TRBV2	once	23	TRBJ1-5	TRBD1	TGTGCCAGCAGTGAATCTCTCGTGGGACAGGGGGTACTACTATCCCTGAGCAATCAGCCCCAGCATTTT	CASSESLVGQGVLLSLSNQPQHF
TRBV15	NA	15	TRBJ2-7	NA	TGTGCCACCAGCGCCCGTGACTCAGGGGCCTACGAGCAGTACTTC	CATSARDSGAYEQYF
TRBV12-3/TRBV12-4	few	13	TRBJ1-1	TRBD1	TGTGCCAGCAGTGCAGGGGGCCACACTGAAGCTTTCTTT	CASSAGGHTEAFF
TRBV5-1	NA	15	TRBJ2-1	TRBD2	TGCGCCAGCAGCACCCCTAGCGGACCCTACAATGAGCAGTTCTTC	CASSTPSGPYNEQFF
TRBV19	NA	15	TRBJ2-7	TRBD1	TGTGCCAGTAGTATAGCCGGGACAGGGTTCGGCGAGCAGTACTTC	CASSIAGTGFGEQYF
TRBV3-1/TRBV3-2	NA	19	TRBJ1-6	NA	TGTGCCAGCAGCCAGGAGACAGGCCCCTCTAGCTCCTATAATTCACCCCTCCACTTT	CASSQETGPSSSYNSPLHF
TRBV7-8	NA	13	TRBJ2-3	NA	TGTGCCAGCAGCTTGGAGCGTCTGGATACGCAGTATTTT	CASSLERLDTQYF
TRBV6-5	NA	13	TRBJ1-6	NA	TGTGCCAGTCTGAGCTCCTATAATTCACCCCTCCACTTT	CASLSSYNSPLHF
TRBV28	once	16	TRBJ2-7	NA	TGTGCCAGCAGTTTAACGGGAGCCAAAACCTCCTACGAGCAGTACTTC	CASSLTGAKTSYEQYF
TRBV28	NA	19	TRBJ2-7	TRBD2	TGTGCCAGCAGTTCCACGATCTCGTACAGCGGGAGGGCCAAGTACGAGCAGTACTTC	CASSSTISYSGRAKYEQYF
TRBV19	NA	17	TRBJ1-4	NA	TGTGCCAGTACCGCTCTGGGCCGACGGACCACTAGTGAAAAACTGTTTTTT	CASTALGRRTTSEKLFF
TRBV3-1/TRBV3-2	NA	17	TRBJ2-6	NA	TGTGCCAGCAGCACCTACAGGGTTTCCTCTGGGGCCAACGTCCTGACTTTC	CASSTYRVSSGANVLTF